This T cell receptor beta chain was documented in a study of cytomegalovirus exposure and HLA in healthy donors. Study-level background: Early on, a data release was issued that held 85 million to 95 million unique TCRs from HLA-typed donors. General study points: Highly shared sequence variants in one cluster were likely a sequencing artifact. Later on, analysis showed that most CMV-associated TCR beta chains appeared to be HLA-restricted. Some segments of the V type, notably TRBV6-2 and TRBV6-3, were excluded as indistinguishable.

Looked up from germline, CDR1 is SQVTM and CDR2 is ANQGSEA. The CDR3 consists of 11 residues. With regard to this clone: No antigen is known for it. The junction departs from the called germline gene at one end, perhaps through a read error.

The PCR was carried out with 60 Vbeta primers and 13 Jbeta primers. Here immunoSEQ multiplex PCR was the method, and the copy in TCRdb shows in-frame clones only, minus some. The profile covers under 35,000 clones, with 65% appearing a single time and about 20% taken by the ten largest. Sequences were obtained from PBMCs. V is TRBV29-1 and J is TRBJ1-2, with D possibly TRBD1 on 5 matching bases. The sequence was obtained from a man aged 45 to 65 in good health and CMV-seropositive. Here the CDR3 reads CSVTQGGGYNF. DNA for the CDR3: TGCAGCGTTACGCAGGGTGGTGGCTACAACTTC.